This T cell receptor (beta chain) originates from a study of shared clonotypes between healthy human individuals. The CDR3 contains 12 residues. In germline, CDR1 is SGHTA, CDR2 FQGNSA. Deletions cut 4 bases from V and 4 bases from J, with 8 bases between. Assay used: immunoSEQ multiplex PCR; TCRdb lists only in-frame clones, some missing. Here the sample spans 700,000 to 950,000 clones, 90% to 98% being singletons. The naive CD8 subset, CD45RO-negative cells positively selected for CCR7, excluded terminally differentiated effector memory CD45RA+ cells. The chain couples TRBV7-2 to TRBJ2-7; no clear D gene. The TCR sequence derives from a man under 40 in good health. Sample: naive CD8+ T cells sorted from blood. The CDR3 reads CASSWNKYEQYF. The CDR3 DNA sequence: TGTGCCAGCAGCTGGAACAAGTACGAGCAGTACTTC. Full variable domain (missing parts from reference TRBV7-2 and TRBJ2-7): GAGVSQSPSNKVTEKGKDVELRCDPISGHTALYWYRQSLGQGLEFLIYFQGNSAPDKSGLPSDRFSAERTGGSVSTLTIQRTQQEDSAVYLCASSWNKYEQYFGPGTRLTVT.